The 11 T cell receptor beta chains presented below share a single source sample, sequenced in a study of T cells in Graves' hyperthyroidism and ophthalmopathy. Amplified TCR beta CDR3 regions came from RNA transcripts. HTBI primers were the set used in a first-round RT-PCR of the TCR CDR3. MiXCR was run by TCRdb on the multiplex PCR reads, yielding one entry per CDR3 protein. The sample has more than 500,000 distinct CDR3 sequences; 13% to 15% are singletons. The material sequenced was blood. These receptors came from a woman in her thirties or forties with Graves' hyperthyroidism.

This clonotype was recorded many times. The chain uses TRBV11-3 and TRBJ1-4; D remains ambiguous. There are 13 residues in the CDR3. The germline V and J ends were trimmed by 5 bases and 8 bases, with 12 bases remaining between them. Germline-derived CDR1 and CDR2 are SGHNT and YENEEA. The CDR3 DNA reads TGTGCCAGCAGCCAATCCCATGGAGAAAAACTGTTTTTT. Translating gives CASSQSHGEKLFF.

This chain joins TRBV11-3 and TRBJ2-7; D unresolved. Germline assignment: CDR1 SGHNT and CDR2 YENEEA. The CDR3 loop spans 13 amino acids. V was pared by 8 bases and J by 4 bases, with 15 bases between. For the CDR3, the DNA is TGTGCCAGCGCGGCGGCAAGCGCGTACGAGCAGTACTTC. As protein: CASAAASAYEQYF. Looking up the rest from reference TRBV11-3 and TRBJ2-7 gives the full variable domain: EAGVVQSPRYKIIEKKQPVAFWCNPISGHNTLYWYLQNLGQGPELLIRYENEEAVDDSQLPKDRFSAERLKGVDSTLKIQPAELGDSAVYLCASAAASAYEQYFGPGTRLTVT.

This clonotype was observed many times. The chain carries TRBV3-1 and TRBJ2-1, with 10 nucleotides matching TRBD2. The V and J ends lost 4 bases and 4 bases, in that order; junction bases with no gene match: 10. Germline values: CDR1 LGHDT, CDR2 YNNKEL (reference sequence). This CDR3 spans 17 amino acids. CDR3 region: CASSRTGTSVKYNEQFF. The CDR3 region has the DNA TGTGCCAGCAGCCGCACTGGGACTAGCGTTAAGTACAATGAGCAGTTCTTC.

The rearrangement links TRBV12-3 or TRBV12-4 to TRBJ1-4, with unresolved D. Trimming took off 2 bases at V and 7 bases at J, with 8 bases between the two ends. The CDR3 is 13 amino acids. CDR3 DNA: TGTGCCAGCAGTTTATTGAGCTTTGAAAAACTGTTTTTT. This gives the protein CASSLLSFEKLFF.

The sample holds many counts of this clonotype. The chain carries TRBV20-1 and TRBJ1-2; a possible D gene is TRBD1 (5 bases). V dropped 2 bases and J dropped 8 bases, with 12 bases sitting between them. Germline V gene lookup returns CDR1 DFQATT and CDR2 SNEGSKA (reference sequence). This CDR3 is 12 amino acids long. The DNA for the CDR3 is TGCAGTGCTAGACCTGACAGTTGGGGCTACACCTTC. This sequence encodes CSARPDSWGYTF.

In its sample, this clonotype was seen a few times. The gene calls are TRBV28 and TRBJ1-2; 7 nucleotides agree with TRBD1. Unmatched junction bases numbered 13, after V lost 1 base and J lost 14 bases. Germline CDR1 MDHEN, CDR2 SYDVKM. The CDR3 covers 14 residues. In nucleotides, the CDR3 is TGTGCCAGCAGTTTATCGGTAGACAGGGCGGGGAGAACCTTC. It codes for CASSLSVDRAGRTF.

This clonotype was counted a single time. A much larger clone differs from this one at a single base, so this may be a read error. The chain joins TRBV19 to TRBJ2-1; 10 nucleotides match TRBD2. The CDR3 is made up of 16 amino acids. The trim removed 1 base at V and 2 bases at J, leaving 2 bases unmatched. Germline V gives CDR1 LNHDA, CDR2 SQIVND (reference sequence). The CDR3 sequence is CASSIASGSPYNEQFF. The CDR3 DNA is TGTGCCAGTAGTATAGCTAGCGGGAGTCCCTACAATGAGCAGTTCTTC.

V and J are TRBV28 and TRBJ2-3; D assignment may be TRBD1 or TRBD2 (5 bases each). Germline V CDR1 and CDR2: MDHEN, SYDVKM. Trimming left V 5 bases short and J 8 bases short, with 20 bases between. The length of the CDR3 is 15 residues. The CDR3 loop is CASSRVLGGQGTQYF. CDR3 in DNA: TGTGCCAGCAGTCGGGTCTTGGGCGGGCAGGGTACGCAGTATTTT.

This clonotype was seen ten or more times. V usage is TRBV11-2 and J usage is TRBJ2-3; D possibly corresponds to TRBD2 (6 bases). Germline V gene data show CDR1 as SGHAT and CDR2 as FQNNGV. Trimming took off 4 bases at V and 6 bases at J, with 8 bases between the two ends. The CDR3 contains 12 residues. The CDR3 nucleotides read TGTGCCAGCAGCTCCGCGGGGGATACGCAGTATTTT. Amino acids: CASSSAGDTQYF.

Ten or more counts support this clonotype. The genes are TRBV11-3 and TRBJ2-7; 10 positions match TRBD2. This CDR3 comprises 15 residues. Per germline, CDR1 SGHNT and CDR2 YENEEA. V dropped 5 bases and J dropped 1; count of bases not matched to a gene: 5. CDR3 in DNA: TGTGCCAGCAGCGCGCTAGCGGGAGTATCCTACGAGCAGTACTTC. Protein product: CASSALAGVSYEQYF.

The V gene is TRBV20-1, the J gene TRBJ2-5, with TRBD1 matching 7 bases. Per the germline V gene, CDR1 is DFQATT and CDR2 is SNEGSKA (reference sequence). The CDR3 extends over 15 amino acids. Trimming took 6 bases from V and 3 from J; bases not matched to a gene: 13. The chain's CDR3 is CSARGPQRWEETQYF. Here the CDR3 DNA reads TGCAGTGCAAGGGGGCCCCAGCGTTGGGAAGAGACCCAGTACTTC.